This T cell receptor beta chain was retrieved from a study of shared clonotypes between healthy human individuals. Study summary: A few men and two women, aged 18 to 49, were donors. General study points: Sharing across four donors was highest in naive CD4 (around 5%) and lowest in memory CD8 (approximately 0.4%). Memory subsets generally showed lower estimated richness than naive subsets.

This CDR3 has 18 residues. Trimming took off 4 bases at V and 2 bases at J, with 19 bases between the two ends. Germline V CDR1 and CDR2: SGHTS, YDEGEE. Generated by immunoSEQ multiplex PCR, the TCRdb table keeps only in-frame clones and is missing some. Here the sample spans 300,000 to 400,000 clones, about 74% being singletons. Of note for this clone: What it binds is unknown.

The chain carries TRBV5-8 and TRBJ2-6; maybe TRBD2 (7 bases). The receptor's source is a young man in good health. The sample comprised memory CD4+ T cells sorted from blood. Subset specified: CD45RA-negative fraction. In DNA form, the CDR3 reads TGTGCCAGCAGCCCTAGGGGGGGAGGACTGGCTGGGGCCAACGTCCTGACTTTC. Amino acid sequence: CASSPRGGGLAGANVLTF.